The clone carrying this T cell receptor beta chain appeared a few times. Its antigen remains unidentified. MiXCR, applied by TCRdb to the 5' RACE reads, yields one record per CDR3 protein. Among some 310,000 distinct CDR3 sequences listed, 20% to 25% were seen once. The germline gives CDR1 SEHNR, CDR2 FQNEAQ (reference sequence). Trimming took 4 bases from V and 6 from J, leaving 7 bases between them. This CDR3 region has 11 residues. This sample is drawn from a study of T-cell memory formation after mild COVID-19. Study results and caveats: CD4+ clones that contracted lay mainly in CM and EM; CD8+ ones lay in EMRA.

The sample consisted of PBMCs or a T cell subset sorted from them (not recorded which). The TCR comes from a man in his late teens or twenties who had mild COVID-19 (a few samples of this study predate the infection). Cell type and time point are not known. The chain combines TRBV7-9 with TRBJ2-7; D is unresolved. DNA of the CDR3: TGTGCCAGCAGCTGGCCGGGCGAGCAGTACTTC. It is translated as CASSWPGEQYF.